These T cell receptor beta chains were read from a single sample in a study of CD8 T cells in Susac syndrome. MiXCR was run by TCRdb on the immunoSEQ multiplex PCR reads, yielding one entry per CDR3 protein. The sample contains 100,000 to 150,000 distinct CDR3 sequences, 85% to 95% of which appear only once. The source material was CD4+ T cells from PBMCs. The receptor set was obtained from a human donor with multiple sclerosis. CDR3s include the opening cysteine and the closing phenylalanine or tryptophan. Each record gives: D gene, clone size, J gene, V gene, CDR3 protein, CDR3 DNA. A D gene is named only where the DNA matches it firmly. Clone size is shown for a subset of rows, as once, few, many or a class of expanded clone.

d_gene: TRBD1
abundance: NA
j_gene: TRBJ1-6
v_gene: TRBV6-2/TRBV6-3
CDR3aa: CASSYLTGTDNSPLHF
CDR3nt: TGTGCCAGCAGTTATCTGACTGGGACAGATAATTCACCCCTCCACTTT

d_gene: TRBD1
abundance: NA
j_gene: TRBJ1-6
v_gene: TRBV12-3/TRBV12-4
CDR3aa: CASSLEVGGTGGSPLHF
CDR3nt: TGTGCCAGCAGTTTAGAGGTCGGAGGGACAGGGGGATCACCCCTCCACTTT

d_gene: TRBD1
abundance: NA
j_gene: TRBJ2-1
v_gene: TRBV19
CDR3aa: CASSIAGTGVIEQFF
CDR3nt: TGTGCCAGTAGTATAGCCGGGACAGGGGTAATTGAGCAGTTCTTC

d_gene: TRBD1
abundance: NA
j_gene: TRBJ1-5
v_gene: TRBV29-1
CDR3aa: CSVETGRGQPQHF
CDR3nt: TGCAGCGTTGAGACAGGGAGGGGTCAGCCCCAGCATTTT

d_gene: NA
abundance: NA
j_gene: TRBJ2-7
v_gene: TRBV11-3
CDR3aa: CASSFTRGYEQYF
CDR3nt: TGTGCCAGCAGCTTTACCAGGGGCTACGAGCAGTACTTC

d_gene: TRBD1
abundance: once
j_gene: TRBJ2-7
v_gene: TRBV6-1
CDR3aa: CASTSRTGLYEQYF
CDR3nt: TGTGCCAGCACCTCAAGGACAGGGTTGTACGAGCAGTACTTC

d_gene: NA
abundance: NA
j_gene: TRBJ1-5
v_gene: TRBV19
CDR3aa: CAINPRDSNQPQHF
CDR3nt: TGTGCCATTAACCCCAGGGATAGCAATCAGCCCCAGCATTTT

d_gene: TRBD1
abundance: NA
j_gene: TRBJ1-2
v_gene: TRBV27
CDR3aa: CASSFQGATGYTF
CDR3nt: TGTGCCAGCAGTTTCCAGGGGGCGACCGGCTACACCTTC

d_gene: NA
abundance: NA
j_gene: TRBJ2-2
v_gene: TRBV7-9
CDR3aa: CASSLLDTGELFF
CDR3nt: TGTGCCAGCAGCTTATTGGACACCGGGGAGCTGTTTTTT

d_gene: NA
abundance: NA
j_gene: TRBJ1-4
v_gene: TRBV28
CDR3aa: CASSSPTGANEKLFF
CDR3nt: TGTGCCAGCAGTTCACCCACGGGCGCTAATGAAAAACTGTTTTTT

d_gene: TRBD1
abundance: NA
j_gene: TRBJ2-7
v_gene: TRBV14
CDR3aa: CASSLQGRQGGEQYF
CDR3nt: TGTGCCAGCAGCTTACAAGGTAGACAGGGGGGCGAGCAGTACTTC

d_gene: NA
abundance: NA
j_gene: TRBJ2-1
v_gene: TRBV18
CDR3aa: CASSPRGASYNEQFF
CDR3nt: TGTGCCAGCTCACCACGGGGGGCCTCCTACAATGAGCAGTTCTTC

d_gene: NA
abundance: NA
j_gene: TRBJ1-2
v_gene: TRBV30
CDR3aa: CAWAQGYYGYTF
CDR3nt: TGTGCCTGGGCCCAGGGTTACTATGGCTACACCTTC

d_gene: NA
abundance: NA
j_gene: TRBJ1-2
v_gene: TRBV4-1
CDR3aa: CASSQEISRDHGYTF
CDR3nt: TGCGCCAGCAGCCAAGAGATCTCCAGGGACCATGGCTACACCTTC

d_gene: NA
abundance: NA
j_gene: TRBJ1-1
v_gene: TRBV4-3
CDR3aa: CASSQASKGGTEAFF
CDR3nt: TGCGCCAGCAGCCAAGCAAGTAAAGGGGGCACTGAAGCTTTCTTT

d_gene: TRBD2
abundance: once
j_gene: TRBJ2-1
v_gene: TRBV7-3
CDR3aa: CASSLTRVAGGEQFF
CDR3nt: TGTGCCAGCAGCTTAACCCGGGTAGCGGGGGGTGAGCAGTTCTTC

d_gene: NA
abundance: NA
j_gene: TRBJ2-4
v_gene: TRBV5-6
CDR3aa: CASSLAGIRDTKNIQYF
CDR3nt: TGTGCCAGCAGCTTGGCCGGTATTCGGGACACGAAAAACATTCAGTACTTC

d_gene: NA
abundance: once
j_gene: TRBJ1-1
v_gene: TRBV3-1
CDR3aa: CASSQRMNTEAFF
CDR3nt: TGTGCCAGCAGCCAAAGGATGAACACTGAAGCTTTCTTT

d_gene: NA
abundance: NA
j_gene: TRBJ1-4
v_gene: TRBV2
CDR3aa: CASRRDTKGKLFF
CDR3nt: TGTGCCAGTCGCCGGGACACAAAAGGAAAACTGTTTTTT

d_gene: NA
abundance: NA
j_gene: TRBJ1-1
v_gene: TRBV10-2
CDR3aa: CASSQQGYTEAFF
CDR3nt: TGCGCCAGCAGCCAACAGGGATACACTGAAGCTTTCTTT

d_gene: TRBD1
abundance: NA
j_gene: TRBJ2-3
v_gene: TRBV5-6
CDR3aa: CASSLVRTGLITDTQYF
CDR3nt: TGTGCCAGCAGCTTGGTAAGGACAGGGCTGATCACAGATACGCAGTATTTT

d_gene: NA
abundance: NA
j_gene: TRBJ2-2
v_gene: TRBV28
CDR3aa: CASSQAGVTTGELFF
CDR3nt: TGTGCCAGCAGCCAGGCAGGGGTGACCACCGGGGAGCTGTTTTTT

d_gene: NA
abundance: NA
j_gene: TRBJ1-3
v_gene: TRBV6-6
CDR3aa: CASSYEGYGNTIYF
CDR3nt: TGTGCCAGCAGTTACGAGGGGTACGGAAACACCATATATTTT

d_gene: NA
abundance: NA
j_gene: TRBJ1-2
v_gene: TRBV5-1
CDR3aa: CASSSDGGGNYGYTF
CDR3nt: TGCGCCAGCAGCTCCGACGGAGGAGGAAACTATGGCTACACCTTC

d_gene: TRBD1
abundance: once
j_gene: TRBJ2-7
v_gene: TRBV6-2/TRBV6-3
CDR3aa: CASSEGYRDRSREQYF
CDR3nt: TGTGCCAGCAGCGAAGGGTACCGGGACAGGTCCCGCGAGCAGTACTTC

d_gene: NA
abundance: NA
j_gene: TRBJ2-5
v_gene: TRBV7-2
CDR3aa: CASRRTTQETQYF
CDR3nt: TGTGCCAGTCGAAGGACTACTCAAGAGACCCAGTACTTC

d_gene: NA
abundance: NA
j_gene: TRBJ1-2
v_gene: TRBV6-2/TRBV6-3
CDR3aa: CASSYSSVYGYTF
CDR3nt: TGTGCCAGCAGTTACTCTTCTGTCTATGGCTACACCTTC

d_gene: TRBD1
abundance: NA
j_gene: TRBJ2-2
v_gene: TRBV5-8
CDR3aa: CASSQTDRATNTGELFF
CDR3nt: TGTGCCAGCAGCCAAACTGACAGGGCGACCAACACCGGGGAGCTGTTTTTT

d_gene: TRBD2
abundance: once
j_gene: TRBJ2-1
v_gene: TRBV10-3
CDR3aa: CAISQKLAGGNNEQFF
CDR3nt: TGTGCCATCAGCCAAAAACTAGCGGGGGGCAACAATGAGCAGTTCTTC

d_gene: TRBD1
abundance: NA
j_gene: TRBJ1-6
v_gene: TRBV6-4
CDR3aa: CASSLGTGDVSPLHF
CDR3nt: TGTGCCAGCAGCCTGGGGACAGGGGATGTTTCACCCCTCCACTTT

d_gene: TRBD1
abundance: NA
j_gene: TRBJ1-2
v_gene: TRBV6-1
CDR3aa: CASTPRGTGIDYGYTF
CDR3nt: TGTGCCAGCACCCCCCGGGGGACAGGGATTGACTATGGCTACACCTTC

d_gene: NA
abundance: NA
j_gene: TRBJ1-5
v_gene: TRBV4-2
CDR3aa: CASSQEAGSRPQHF
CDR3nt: TGTGCCAGCAGCCAAGAGGCAGGGAGTCGGCCCCAGCATTTT

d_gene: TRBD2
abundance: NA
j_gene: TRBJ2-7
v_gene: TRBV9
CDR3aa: CASSALLAGGRNEQYF
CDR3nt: TGTGCCAGCAGCGCCCTACTAGCGGGGGGCCGTAACGAGCAGTACTTC

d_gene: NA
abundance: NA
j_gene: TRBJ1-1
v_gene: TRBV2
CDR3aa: CASRVKRDTEAFF
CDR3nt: TGTGCCAGCAGGGTCAAGAGGGACACTGAAGCTTTCTTT

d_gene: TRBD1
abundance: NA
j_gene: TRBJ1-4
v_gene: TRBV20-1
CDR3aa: CSASGTGGREEKLFF
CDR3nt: TGCAGTGCTTCCGGGACAGGGGGAAGAGAAGAAAAACTGTTTTTT

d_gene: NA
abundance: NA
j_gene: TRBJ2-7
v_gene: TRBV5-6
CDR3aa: CASSEINAYEQYF
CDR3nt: TGTGCCAGCAGCGAGATCAATGCCTACGAGCAGTACTTC

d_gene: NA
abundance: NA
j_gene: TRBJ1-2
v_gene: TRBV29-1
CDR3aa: CSIDPNLGGYTF
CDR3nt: TGCAGCATAGACCCGAACTTGGGAGGCTACACCTTC

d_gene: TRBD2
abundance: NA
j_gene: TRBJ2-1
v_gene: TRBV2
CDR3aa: CASSTSGGYNEQFF
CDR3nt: TGTGCCAGCAGTACTAGCGGGGGGTACAATGAGCAGTTCTTC

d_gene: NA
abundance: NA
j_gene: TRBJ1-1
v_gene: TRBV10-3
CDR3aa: CATLTDTNTEAFF
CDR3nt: TGTGCCACCTTGACGGACACGAACACTGAAGCTTTCTTT

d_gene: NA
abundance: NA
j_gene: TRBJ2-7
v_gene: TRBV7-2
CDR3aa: CASSLAAAGTVDEQYF
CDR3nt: TGTGCCAGCAGCTTAGCGGCGGCAGGGACGGTTGACGAGCAGTACTTC

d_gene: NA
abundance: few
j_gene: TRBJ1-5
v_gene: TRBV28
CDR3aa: CASSPGLNQPQHF
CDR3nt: TGTGCCAGCAGCCCTGGACTGAATCAGCCCCAGCATTTT

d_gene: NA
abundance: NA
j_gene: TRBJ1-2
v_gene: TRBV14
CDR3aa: CASSQNPFAYTF
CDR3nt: TGTGCCAGCAGCCAGAACCCGTTTGCCTACACCTTC

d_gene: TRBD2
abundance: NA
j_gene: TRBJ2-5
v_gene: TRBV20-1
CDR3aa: CSAAGGRETQYF
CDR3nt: TGCAGTGCGGCGGGGGGACGGGAGACCCAGTACTTC

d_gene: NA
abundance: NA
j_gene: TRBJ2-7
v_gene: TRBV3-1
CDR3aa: CASSQALTAYEQYF
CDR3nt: TGTGCCAGCAGCCAAGCATTAACCGCCTACGAGCAGTACTTC

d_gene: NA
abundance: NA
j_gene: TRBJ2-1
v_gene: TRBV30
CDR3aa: CAWSGGPYNEQFF
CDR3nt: TGTGCCTGGAGTGGAGGGCCCTACAATGAGCAGTTCTTC

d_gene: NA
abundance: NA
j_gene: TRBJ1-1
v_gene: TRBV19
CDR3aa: CASSIGGRWNTEAFF
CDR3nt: TGTGCCAGTAGTATAGGCGGCAGGTGGAACACTGAAGCTTTCTTT

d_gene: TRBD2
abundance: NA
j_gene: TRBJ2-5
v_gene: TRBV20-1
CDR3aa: CSAPSTSGGPSVETQYF
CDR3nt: TGCAGCGCACCCTCCACTAGCGGGGGGCCTTCGGTAGAGACCCAGTACTTC

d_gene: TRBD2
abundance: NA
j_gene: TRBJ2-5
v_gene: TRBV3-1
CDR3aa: CASSPQRGPQETQYF
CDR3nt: TGTGCCAGCAGCCCACAGCGGGGACCCCAAGAGACCCAGTACTTC

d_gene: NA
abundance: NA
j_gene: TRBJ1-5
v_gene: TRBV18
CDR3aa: CASSPPPGGNQPQHF
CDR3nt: TGTGCCAGCTCACCACCACCTGGGGGCAATCAGCCCCAGCATTTT

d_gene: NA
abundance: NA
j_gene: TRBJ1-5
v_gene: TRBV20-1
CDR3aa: CSAREDRSRAWQPQHF
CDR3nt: TGCAGTGCTAGGGAAGATAGGAGCAGGGCTTGGCAGCCCCAGCATTTT

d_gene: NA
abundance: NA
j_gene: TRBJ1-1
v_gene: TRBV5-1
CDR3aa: CASSFANTEAFF
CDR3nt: TGCGCCAGCAGCTTCGCAAACACTGAAGCTTTCTTT

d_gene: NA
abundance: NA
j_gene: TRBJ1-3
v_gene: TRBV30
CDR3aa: CAWNRAGSGNTIYF
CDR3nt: TGTGCCTGGAACAGGGCAGGTTCTGGAAACACCATATATTTT

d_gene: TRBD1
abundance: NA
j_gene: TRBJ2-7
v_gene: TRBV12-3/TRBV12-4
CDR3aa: CASSRDREVSEQYF
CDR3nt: TGTGCCAGCAGTCGGGACAGGGAAGTAAGCGAGCAGTACTTC